This T cell receptor beta chain originates from a study of regulatory T cells in long-lasting Graves disease. Study outcomes and limitations: Study was limited to peripheral blood, excluding thyroid tissue. Under persistent disease, TRBV28, TRBJ1-2 and TRBJ2-5 were used preferentially.

Time point of the sample: persistent/refractory GD, antithyroid drugs over 5 years with positive TRAb. PBMCs provided the RNA from which the TCR library was made. Those enrolled as patients came out of an endocrinology department in Xi'an, China. Germline V gene data show CDR1 as MNHEY and CDR2 as SVGEGT. The CDR3 is 13 amino acids. Trimming cost V 11 bases and J 5 bases; bases outside gene matches: 5. In building TCR beta libraries, iRepertoire HTBI primers were used together with Arm-PCR of CDR3 regions. TCRdb reanalysed the multiplex PCR reads using MiXCR and keeps one entry per CDR3 protein. The sample records approximately 440,000 distinct CDR3 sequences, roughly a quarter being singletons. Note on this clonotype: Its matching antigen is unknown.

The sample consisted of peripheral blood mononuclear cells (PBMCs), taken when the disease was refractory, from a patient treated with antithyroid drugs. This chain uses TRBV6-2 or TRBV6-3 with TRBJ2-1, with TRBD2 matching 11 bases. The clonotype was recovered from a female donor with Graves disease. In nucleotides, the CDR3 is TGTGCCGCCGGGACTAGCGGTGACAATGAGCAGTTCTTC. The encoded protein is CAAGTSGDNEQFF.